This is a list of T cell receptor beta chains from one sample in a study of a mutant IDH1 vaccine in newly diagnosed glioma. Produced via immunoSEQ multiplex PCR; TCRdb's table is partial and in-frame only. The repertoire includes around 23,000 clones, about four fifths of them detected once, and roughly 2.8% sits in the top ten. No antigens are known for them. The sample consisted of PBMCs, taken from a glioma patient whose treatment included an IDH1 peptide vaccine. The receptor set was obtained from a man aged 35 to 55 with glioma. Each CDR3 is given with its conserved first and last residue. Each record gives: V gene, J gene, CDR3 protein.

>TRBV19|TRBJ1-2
CASSRTGDGYTF
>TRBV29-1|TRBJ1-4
CSVGESPNEKLFF
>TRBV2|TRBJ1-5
CASSKEGNQPQHF
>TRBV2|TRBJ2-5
CASRQPLDRGDKETQYF
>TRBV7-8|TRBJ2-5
CASRLQETQYF
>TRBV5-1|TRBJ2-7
CASSLFGVGHEQYF
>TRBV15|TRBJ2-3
CATSRPPRDQLPQYF
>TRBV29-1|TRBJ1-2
CSVSGSNYGYTF
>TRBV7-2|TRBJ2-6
CASSFGGSGANVLTF
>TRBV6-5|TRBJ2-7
CASSYSMLYEQYF
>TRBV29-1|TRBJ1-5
CSARPGSDRIDQPQHF
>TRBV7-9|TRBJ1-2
CASTTTGANYGYTF
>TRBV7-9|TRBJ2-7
CASSSVSRAGTYEQYF
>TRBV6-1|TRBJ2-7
CASNEPGSSSYEQYF
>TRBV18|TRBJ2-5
CASSPRASGSTGETQYF
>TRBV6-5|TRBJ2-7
CASSYFGTSEQYF
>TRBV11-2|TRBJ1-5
CASSLDIRGQPQHF
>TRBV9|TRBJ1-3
CASSVERAGAGNTIYF
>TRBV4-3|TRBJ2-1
CASSPITSGRAVNEQFF
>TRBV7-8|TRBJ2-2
CASSFLDTGELFF
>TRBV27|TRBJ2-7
CASRSIRVGIEQYF
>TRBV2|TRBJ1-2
CASSTDSYYGYTF
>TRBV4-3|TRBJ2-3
CASSQGQRFDTQYF
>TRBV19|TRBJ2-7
CASRTGGKDEQYF
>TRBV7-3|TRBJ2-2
CASSLSAGPGELFF
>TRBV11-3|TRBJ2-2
CASSFDRTTGELFF
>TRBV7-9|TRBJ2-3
CASSLDQALDTQYF
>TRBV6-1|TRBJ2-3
CASSLLAFSTDTQYF
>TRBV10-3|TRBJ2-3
CAISDGGRFTDTQYF
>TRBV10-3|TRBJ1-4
CAIRGTGTGNEKLFF
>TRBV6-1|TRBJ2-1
CASSRDRSGYEQFF
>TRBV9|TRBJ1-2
CASSVGTGGNYGYTF
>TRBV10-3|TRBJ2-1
CAISAALGEQFF
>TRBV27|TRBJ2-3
CATSGLMGTDTQYF
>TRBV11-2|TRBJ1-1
CASRLDFEAFF
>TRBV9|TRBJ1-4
CASSAMGLTSEKLFF
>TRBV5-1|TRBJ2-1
CASSRTDSLSYNEQFF
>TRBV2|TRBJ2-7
CASTSEGGGHEQYF
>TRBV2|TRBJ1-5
CASSASAGVNQPQHF
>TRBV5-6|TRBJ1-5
CASSSTGTGYSNQPQHF
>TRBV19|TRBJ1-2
CASSPALDGLGGYTF
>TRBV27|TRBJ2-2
CASSLDDRGLTGELFF
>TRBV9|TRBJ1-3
CASSVVSTVNTIYF